Included here is one T cell receptor (beta chain) sequence, with context. Its target is not known. Sorting isolated naive CD4 T cells lacking CD45RO and expressing CD62L. The data were taken from a study of human versus mouse CDR3 diversity and MHC coevolution. Study results and caveats: Human T cells underwent selection on six different MHC II alleles. The lowest clonal inequality scores came from two of three human donors. Approximately 1.7 million TCR beta clonotypes were estimated for humans, the largest repertoire.

The repertoire was sequenced with immunoSEQ multiplex PCR; TCRdb's copy has only in-frame clones and lacks some. The sample carries around 77,000 clones, roughly 90% recorded once. With 7 bases removed from V and 4 bases from J, the gap between germline ends came to 8 bases. The length of the CDR3 is 11 residues. CDR1 MNHNS and CDR2 SASEGT come from the germline V gene. Sequencing was done on a sample of naive CD4+ T cells from blood. Noted subset: CD45RO-negative CD62L-positive naive CD4 T cells. The chain recombines TRBV6-1 with TRBJ2-7, with D possibly being TRBD1 (5 bases). The sequence was obtained from a person aged 30 to 69 in good health. In DNA form, the CDR3 reads TGTGCCAGCACCCAGGGTTACGAGCAGTACTTC. Residues: CASTQGYEQYF.